This T cell receptor (beta chain) was sequenced during a study of shared clonotypes between healthy human individuals. Study findings and constraints: There were few donors, and this limited the genetic and exposure-history diversity represented. Non-shared clonotypes had lower generation probabilities than clonotypes shared by all four sorted-subset donors. Across a handful of donors, naive CD4 shared roughly 5%, naive CD8 about 3.2%, memory CD4 over 2%, memory CD8 around 0.42%.

Profiling relied on immunoSEQ multiplex PCR, and the TCRdb table lists in-frame clones only, not all of them. The sample has about 2.2 million clones; around 93% are singletons. As regards this clone: The target antigen is unknown.

The germline gives CDR1 SGHKS, CDR2 YYEKEE (reference sequence). This CDR3 spans 14 amino acids. Between the trimmed V and J ends, which lost 4 bases and 9 bases, there was a span of 19 bases. Selected positively for CCR7 and CD45RO-negative, naive CD8 cells excluded terminally differentiated effector memory CD45RA+ cells. The gene calls are TRBV5-5 and TRBJ2-5; a weak D match, TRBD1 (7 bases). This receptor was identified in a man aged 18-30 years in good health. Some clones in this sample may be carry-over from other donors' samples. Sequenced: naive CD8+ T cells from PBMCs. CDR3 DNA: TGTGCCAGCAGCCACGGACAGGCCCCGGGGGCCCAGTACTTC. Residues: CASSHGQAPGAQYF.